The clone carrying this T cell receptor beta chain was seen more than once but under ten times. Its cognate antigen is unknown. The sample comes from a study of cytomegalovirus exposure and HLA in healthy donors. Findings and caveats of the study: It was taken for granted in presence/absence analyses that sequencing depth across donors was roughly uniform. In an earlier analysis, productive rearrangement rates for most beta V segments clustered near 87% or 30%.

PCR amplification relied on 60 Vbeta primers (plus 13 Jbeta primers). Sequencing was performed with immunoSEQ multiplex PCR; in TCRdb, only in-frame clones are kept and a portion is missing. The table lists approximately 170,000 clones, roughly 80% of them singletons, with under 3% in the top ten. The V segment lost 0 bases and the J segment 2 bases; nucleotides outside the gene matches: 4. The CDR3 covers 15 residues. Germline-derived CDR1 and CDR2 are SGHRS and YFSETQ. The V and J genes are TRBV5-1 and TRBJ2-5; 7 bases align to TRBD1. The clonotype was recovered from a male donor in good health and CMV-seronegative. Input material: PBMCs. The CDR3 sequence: CASSLAGTEQETQYF. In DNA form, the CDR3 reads TGCGCCAGCAGCTTGGCGGGGACAGAACAAGAGACCCAGTACTTC.